The 13 T cell receptor beta chains reported below all come from one sample, sequenced in a study of cytomegalovirus exposure and HLA in healthy donors. Primers: 60 Vbeta forward and 13 Jbeta reverse. Sequenced by immunoSEQ multiplex PCR; TCRdb stores in-frame clones only, minus some. The sample shows some 110,000 clones, roughly 71% of them seen only once. Sequenced material: PBMCs. These receptors originate from a male donor in good health and CMV-seropositive.

The chain carries TRBV5-4 and TRBJ2-7; D unclear. Trimming removed 0 bases at V and 6 bases at J, with 16 bases between. The V gene's germline CDR1 is SGHNT and CDR2 YYREEE (reference sequence). This CDR3 has 15 amino acids. CDR3 bases: TGTGCCAGCAGCTTGGGAAGAGTTGCGGCCCGCGAGCAGTACTTC. It is translated as CASSLGRVAAREQYF.

The V and J genes are TRBV7-7 and TRBJ2-2; TRBD2 agrees at 10 bases. Germline V gene sequence: CDR1 SSHAT, CDR2 FNYEAQ (reference sequence). CDR3 length equals 15 residues. The V and J ends lost 5 bases and 8 bases, in that order; junction bases with no gene match: 8. CDR3: CASSPKRGGRGELFF. DNA of the CDR3: TGTGCCAGCAGCCCAAAGCGGGGGGGGCGAGGGGAGCTGTTTTTT.

The rearrangement uses TRBV4-3 and TRBJ1-1, with 9 bases aligning to TRBD1. The germline V gene encodes CDR1 LGHNA and CDR2 YSLEER. Trimming at V came to 1 base and at J to 6 bases, leaving 18 bases not matched to a gene. This CDR3 has 19 residues. This chain's CDR3 is CASSQVVRGQGGGWAEAFF. The CDR3 bases are TGCGCCAGCAGCCAAGTCGTAAGGGGACAGGGAGGCGGATGGGCTGAAGCTTTCTTT.

This sequence joins TRBV25-1 and TRBJ2-7; possibly TRBD1 for D (6 bases). The germline V gene has CDR1 MGHDK and CDR2 SYGVNS. This CDR3 contains 16 residues. Between the trimmed V and J ends, which lost 2 bases and 3 bases, there was a span of 17 bases. In DNA, the CDR3 is TGTGCCAGCAGTGAAGGGGGCTGGGGTAGAGACTACGAGCAGTACTTC. Translation gives CASSEGGWGRDYEQYF.

The CDR3 DNA reads TGCGCCAGCAGCACATCAAGGGGAGATACGCAGTATTTT. Translating gives CASSTSRGDTQYF. The chain employs TRBV5-1 and TRBJ2-3; maybe TRBD1 (5 bases). Germline CDR1 is SGHRS and CDR2 is YFSETQ. V was cut by 4 bases and J by 5 bases, with 11 bases left in between. The CDR3 is made up of 13 amino acids. Filled out from reference TRBV5-1 and TRBJ2-3, the complete variable domain reads KAGVTQTPRYLIKTRGQQVTLSCSPISGHRSVSWYQQTPGQGLQFLFEYFSETQRNKGNFPGRFSGRQFSNSRSEMNVSTLELGDSALYLCASSTSRGDTQYFGPGTRLTVL.

The chain carries TRBV9 and TRBJ2-3; 11 bases line up with TRBD2. Germline V gene lookup returns CDR1 SGDLS and CDR2 YYNGEE. The V gene end was trimmed by 5 bases and the J gene end by 1 base; junction bases not matched to a gene: 9. This CDR3 has 17 amino acids. This CDR3 is CASSAYIAGGGTDTQYF. In DNA, the CDR3 is TGTGCCAGCAGTGCCTATATAGCGGGAGGGGGCACAGATACGCAGTATTTT.

V is TRBV6-6 and J is TRBJ1-1; 7 bases fit TRBD1. This CDR3 has 14 amino acids. Germline lookup yields CDR1 MNHNY and CDR2 SVGAGI (reference sequence). V gave up 6 bases and J gave up 8 bases; unmatched junction bases: 12. CDR3 nucleotides: TGTGCCAGCAGCTGGGAGGCGACAGGGAGGGAAGCTTTCTTT. Translating it yields CASSWEATGREAFF.

The chain joins TRBV5-4 to TRBJ2-7; possibly TRBD1 for D (5 bases). The CDR3 runs 13 residues. Trimming shortened V by 1 base and J by 6 bases, and 11 bases separated the two germline ends. Germline V CDR1 and CDR2: SGHNT, YYREEE (reference sequence). The CDR3 is CASSLRGSGEQYF. In nucleotides, the CDR3 is TGTGCCAGCAGCTTGAGGGGTTCGGGCGAGCAGTACTTC. Filled out from reference TRBV5-4 and TRBJ2-7, the complete variable domain reads ETGVTQSPTHLIKTRGQQVTLRCSSQSGHNTVSWYQQALGQGPQFIFQYYREEENGRGNFPPRFSGLQFPNYSSELNVNALELDDSALYLCASSLRGSGEQYFGPGTRLTVT.

The gene calls are TRBV7-8 and TRBJ1-6; D is perhaps TRBD1 (5 bases). Per germline, CDR1 SGHVS and CDR2 FQNEAQ. Trimming removed 1 base from V and 6 bases from J, with 7 bases in between. CDR3 length: 14 amino acids. The CDR3 nucleotides read TGTGCCAGCAGCTTAGACAGGAGTAATTCACCCCTCCACTTT. This translates into CASSLDRSNSPLHF.

As for this clone: Germline is not matched at one junction end, which may reflect a read error. The chain is built from TRBV27 and TRBJ1-2, with D maybe TRBD1 (6 bases). Per the germline V gene, CDR1 is MNHEY and CDR2 is SMNVEV (reference sequence). This CDR3 region has 14 residues. CDR3 in amino acids: CASSLSRGAGGYPF. The CDR3 nucleotides read TGTGCCAGCAGTTTATCGCGGGGGGCGGGTGGCTACCCCTTC.

The chain has TRBV7-6 and TRBJ2-1; TRBD2 agrees at 16 bases. The CDR3 covers 16 residues. CDR1 and CDR2 (germline): SGHVS, FNYEAQ. Unmatched junction bases numbered 7, after V lost 5 bases and J lost 9 bases. In DNA, the CDR3 is TGTGCCAGCAGCGGTGGGACTAGCGGGGGGGGTGGTGAGCAGTTCTTC. It is translated as CASSGGTSGGGGEQFF.

This clone was detected only a few times. The genes are TRBV11-2 and TRBJ2-7; D perhaps matches TRBD1 (5 bases). The CDR3 has 14 residues. Trimming took 1 base from V and 5 from J, leaving 12 bases between them. Germline CDR1 reads SGHAT; CDR2 reads FQNNGV. CDR3 region: CASSLGVQADEQYF. CDR3 bases: TGTGCCAGCAGCTTAGGTGTACAGGCGGACGAGCAGTACTTC.

The rearrangement links TRBV7-2 to TRBJ2-7; D possibly corresponds to TRBD2 (5 bases). V dropped 5 bases and J dropped 2 bases, with 13 bases sitting between them. From germline, CDR1 is SGHTA and CDR2 FQGNSA. The CDR3 runs to 14 residues. In DNA form, the CDR3 reads TGTGCCAGCAGCCCCTCCGGGATACCCTACGAGCAGTACTTC. Amino acids: CASSPSGIPYEQYF.